The clone carrying this TCR beta chain turned up a few times. Its cognate antigen is unknown. The TCR alpha and TCR beta cDNA libraries, bearing sample barcodes and UMIs, were generated by 5'RACE using constant-segment primers. A single record per CDR3 protein comes from TCRdb applying MiXCR to the 5' RACE reads. The sample records about 160,000 distinct CDR3 sequences, roughly 28% being singletons. The entry originates in a study of T-cell memory formation after mild COVID-19. Overall study: Largely donor-specific TCR clusters were found.

The study, taken as a whole, reports: Shrinking CD4+ clones resided mostly in CM and EM, and CD8+ ones in EMRA.

This CDR3 contains 15 residues. J gave up 2 bases and V 3 bases, and 5 bases lay outside the gene matches. CDR1 is SEHNR, CDR2 FQNEAQ, per germline (reference sequence). The genes are TRBV7-9 and TRBJ2-7; 9 nucleotides align to TRBD2. Sequences were obtained from PBMCs or a T cell subset sorted from them (not recorded which). The sequence came from an adult woman who had mild COVID-19 (a few samples of this study predate the infection). Cell type and time point are not known. The CDR3: CASSLGLARTYEQYF. CDR3 sequence (DNA): TGTGCCAGCAGCTTGGGACTAGCTAGGACCTACGAGCAGTACTTC. The variable domain in full, completed from reference TRBV7-9 and TRBJ2-7, reads DTGVSQNPRHKITKRGQNVTFRCDPISEHNRLYWYRQTLGQGPEFLTYFQNEAQLEKSRLLSDRFSAERPKGSFSTLEIQRTEQGDSAMYLCASSLGLARTYEQYFGPGTRLTVT.